The 31 T cell receptor beta chains in this list originate from one sample, sequenced in a study of monozygotic twins with inflammatory bowel disease. TCRdb re-analyzed the 5' RACE reads; it lists each CDR3 protein once, without DNA. The table counts approximately 390,000 distinct CDR3 sequences; around 2.5% lies in the top ten. Sequenced material: blood. These receptors originate from a human donor with ulcerative colitis or Crohn's disease, or a healthy co-twin of an affected twin (not recorded which).

J is TRBJ2-1 and V is TRBV6-1; TCRdb proposes TRBD2, but this gene call is untestable without DNA. Germline CDR1 reads MNHNS; CDR2 reads SASEGT. The CDR3 runs 15 residues. This CDR3 reads CASSVDPGGGNEQFF.

V is TRBV14 and J is TRBJ2-1; TCRdb selects TRBD2, and the lack of DNA leaves this call unchecked. Per the germline V gene, CDR1 is SGHDN and CDR2 is FVKESK. CDR3 length equals 18 residues. The CDR3 reads CASSPSSLAGVFNNEQFF.

The V call is TRBV7-9, the J call TRBJ2-5; absent DNA, TCRdb's TRBD2 call cannot be checked. The germline V gene has CDR1 SEHNR and CDR2 FQNEAQ (reference sequence). The length of the CDR3 is 17 residues. CDR3 region: CASSWGLAGVAGETQYF.

The chain is built from TRBV4-3 and TRBJ2-3. The CDR3 is 16 amino acids. CDR1 LGHNA and CDR2 YSLEER come from the germline V gene. Here the CDR3 reads CASSQTTQTSTDTQYF.

The chain joins TRBV7-9 to TRBJ2-5. Germline CDR1 reads SEHNR; CDR2 reads FQNEAQ (reference sequence). The CDR3 is 14 amino acids. This CDR3 is CASSLGLSKETQYF.

This chain joins TRBV10-1 and TRBJ2-1; with no DNA, the TCRdb D assignment of TRBD2 cannot be verified. Germline V gene sequence: CDR1 WNHNN, CDR2 SYGVQD (reference sequence). The CDR3 sequence is 15 residues long. The CDR3 here is CASSQLAGSYNEQFF.

The V gene is TRBV29-1, the J gene TRBJ2-3. This CDR3 contains 16 residues. Germline V lookup: CDR1 SQVTM, CDR2 ANQGSEA. This CDR3 reads CSVDGDLHSFTDTQYF.

The V gene is TRBV5-1, the J gene TRBJ1-1. This CDR3 has 15 residues. Germline CDR1 and CDR2: SGHRS and YFSETQ. CDR3 region: CASSLGAGEGTEAFF.

The V call is TRBV25-1, the J call TRBJ2-2; TCRdb proposes TRBD2, but this gene call is untestable without DNA. The germline gives CDR1 MGHDK, CDR2 SYGVNS. The CDR3 totals 15 residues. This CDR3 reads CASSEEGRDTGELFF.

The V gene is TRBV5-1, the J gene TRBJ2-6; the D call from TCRdb, TRBD1, cannot be confirmed without DNA. Looked up from germline, CDR1 is SGHRS and CDR2 is YFSETQ. The CDR3 extends over 15 amino acids. This chain's CDR3 is CASSSGGSGANVLTF.

The chain employs TRBV10-3 and TRBJ1-1. The CDR3 is 12 amino acids. CDR1 ENHRY and CDR2 SYGVKD come from the germline V gene. The CDR3 protein is CAISEGRPEAFF.

This chain links TRBV5-6 with TRBJ2-5; TCRdb's assignment of TRBD1 cannot be checked, as there is no DNA. Germline values: CDR1 SGHDT, CDR2 YYEEEE. The CDR3 runs 17 residues. The CDR3 sequence is CASTPLLRHGGGETQYF.

The chain employs TRBV29-1 and TRBJ2-5; no DNA is available, so the TRBD1 call from TCRdb remains unchecked. The CDR3 spans 16 residues. Germline CDR1 reads SQVTM; CDR2 reads ANQGSEA. The CDR3 sequence: CSVEGEARGSQETQYF.

The chain couples TRBV20-1 to TRBJ2-3; the TRBD1 assignment by TCRdb is unverifiable without DNA. This CDR3 spans 17 amino acids. Germline CDR1 reads DFQATT; CDR2 reads SNEGSKA (reference sequence). This chain's CDR3 is CSAGPGQGSRGTDTQYF.

The V and J genes are TRBV4-3 and TRBJ1-1. Germline CDR1 and CDR2: LGHNA and YSLEER. The CDR3 is 13 amino acids. Here the CDR3 reads CASSQDGLTEAFF.

The J gene is TRBJ1-2, the V gene TRBV5-1; TCRdb gives TRBD1 as the D gene, but with no DNA this cannot be confirmed. This CDR3 comprises 15 residues. Germline V gene lookup returns CDR1 SGHRS and CDR2 YFSETQ. CDR3 sequence reads: CASSPTGGQRYGYAF. Filled out from reference TRBV5-1 and TRBJ1-2, the complete variable domain reads KAGVTQTPRYLIKTRGQQVTLSCSPISGHRSVSWYQQTPGQGLQFLFEYFSETQRNKGNFPGRFSGRQFSNSRSEMNVSTLELGDSALYLCASSPTGGQRYGYAFGSGTRLTVV.

V and J are TRBV6-5 and TRBJ2-3; TCRdb outputs TRBD2, but without DNA this stays unchecked. CDR1 and CDR2 (germline): MNHEY, SVGAGI. This CDR3 is 15 amino acids long. CDR3 sequence: CASSYVGGGTDTQYF.

The chain recombines TRBV6-2 or TRBV6-3 with TRBJ2-4; TCRdb designates TRBD1, a call that cannot be tested without DNA. Germline CDR1 and CDR2: MNHEY and SVGEGT. This CDR3 is 19 amino acids long. The CDR3 region is CASRPPGQGSGMAKNIQYF.

CDR3 loop: CASSYSAAGGTYEQYF. The chain uses TRBV19 and TRBJ2-7; there is no DNA to check the TCRdb D call of TRBD1. Germline values: CDR1 LNHDA, CDR2 SQIVND (reference sequence). This CDR3 contains 16 residues.

The gene calls are TRBV7-9 and TRBJ2-3. This CDR3 comprises 14 residues. Germline V gene sequence: CDR1 SEHNR, CDR2 FQNEAQ (reference sequence). CDR3 in amino acids: CASSLAGVQDTQYF.

V is TRBV7-2 and J is TRBJ1-5; TCRdb outputs TRBD1, but without DNA this stays unchecked. The CDR3 has 17 residues. The germline gives CDR1 SGHTA, CDR2 FQGNSA. This CDR3 is CASSLVPGQGDNQPQHF.

This chain connects TRBV20-1 to TRBJ1-1; TCRdb's D call, TRBD1, is unchecked because there is no DNA. Germline-derived CDR1 and CDR2 are DFQATT and SNEGSKA (reference sequence). This CDR3 has 14 residues. CDR3: CSASGGEMNTEAFF.

The CDR3 is CSAGQGETDTQYF. The gene calls are TRBV20-1 and TRBJ2-3; the TCRdb D gene call, TRBD1, has no DNA to confirm it. Germline CDR1 reads DFQATT; CDR2 reads SNEGSKA (reference sequence). This CDR3 is built from 13 residues.

The chain links TRBV5-5 to TRBJ2-3; no DNA is available, so the TRBD1 call from TCRdb remains unchecked. Germline V gene lookup returns CDR1 SGHKS and CDR2 YYEKEE (reference sequence). This CDR3 contains 14 residues. The CDR3 sequence: CASTGTGFTDTQYF.

The rearrangement links TRBV30 to TRBJ2-1. Germline loops: CDR1 GTSNPN, CDR2 SVGIG (reference sequence). CDR3 length: 13 residues. The CDR3 loop reads CAWSVLSASFQFF.

The chain links TRBV5-1 to TRBJ1-2; TCRdb returns TRBD1, unconfirmable since there is no DNA. Germline V CDR1 and CDR2: SGHRS, YFSETQ. This CDR3 region has 14 residues. The CDR3 sequence is CASSNAGTGDGYTF. Looking up the rest from reference TRBV5-1 and TRBJ1-2 gives the full variable domain: KAGVTQTPRYLIKTRGQQVTLSCSPISGHRSVSWYQQTPGQGLQFLFEYFSETQRNKGNFPGRFSGRQFSNSRSEMNVSTLELGDSALYLCASSNAGTGDGYTFGSGTRLTVV.

This chain uses TRBV7-2 with TRBJ1-4; TCRdb gives TRBD1 as the D gene, but with no DNA this cannot be confirmed. The germline V gene encodes CDR1 SGHTA and CDR2 FQGNSA. The CDR3 length is 16 residues. The CDR3 sequence is CASSSKLGQGNEKLFF.

The chain couples TRBV2 to TRBJ2-7; TCRdb outputs TRBD2, but without DNA this stays unchecked. The CDR3 runs 13 residues. Germline loops: CDR1 SNHLY, CDR2 FYNNEI. This CDR3 reads CASGPPSLYEQYF.

The CDR3 sequence is CAIRWTSGGDTQYF. The chain recombines TRBV10-3 with TRBJ2-3; TCRdb lists TRBD2, though no DNA is available to test this call. The germline gives CDR1 ENHRY, CDR2 SYGVKD. This CDR3 comprises 14 residues.

The CDR3: CASSQDGIMDTQYF. V gene TRBV3-1 combines with J gene TRBJ2-3. In germline, CDR1 is LGHDT, CDR2 YNNKEL (reference sequence). The CDR3 sequence is 14 residues long.

This rearrangement joins TRBV6-1 to TRBJ1-4; TCRdb's D call of TRBD1 is untestable without DNA. The CDR3 covers 13 residues. The germline V gene encodes CDR1 MNHNS and CDR2 SASEGT. The CDR3 sequence: CASSVQGPEKLFF.